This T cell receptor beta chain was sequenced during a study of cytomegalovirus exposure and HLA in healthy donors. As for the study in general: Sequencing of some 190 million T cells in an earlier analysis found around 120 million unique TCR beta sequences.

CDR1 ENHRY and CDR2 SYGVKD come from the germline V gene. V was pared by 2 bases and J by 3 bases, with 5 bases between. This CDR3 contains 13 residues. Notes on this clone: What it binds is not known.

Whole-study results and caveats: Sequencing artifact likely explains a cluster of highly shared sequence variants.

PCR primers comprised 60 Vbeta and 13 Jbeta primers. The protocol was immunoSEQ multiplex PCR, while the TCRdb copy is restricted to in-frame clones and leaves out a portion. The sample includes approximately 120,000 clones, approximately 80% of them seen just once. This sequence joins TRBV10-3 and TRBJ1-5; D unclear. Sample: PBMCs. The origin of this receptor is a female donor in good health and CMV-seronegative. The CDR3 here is CAISEDFNQPQHF. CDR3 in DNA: TGTGCCATCAGTGAGGACTTCAATCAGCCCCAGCATTTT.